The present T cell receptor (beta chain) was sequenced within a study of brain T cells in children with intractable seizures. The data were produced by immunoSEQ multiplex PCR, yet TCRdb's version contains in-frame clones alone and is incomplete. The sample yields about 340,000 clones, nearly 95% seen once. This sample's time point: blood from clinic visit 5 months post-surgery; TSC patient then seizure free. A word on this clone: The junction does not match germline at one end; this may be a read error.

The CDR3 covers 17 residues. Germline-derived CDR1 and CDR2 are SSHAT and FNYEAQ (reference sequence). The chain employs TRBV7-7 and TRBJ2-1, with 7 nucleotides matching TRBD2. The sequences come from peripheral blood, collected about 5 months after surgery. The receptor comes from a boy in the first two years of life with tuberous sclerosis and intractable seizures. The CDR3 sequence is CASSNGLAGDVVNEQFF. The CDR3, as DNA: TGTGCTAGCAGCAATGGGCTCGCGGGAGATGTCGTCAATGAGCAGTTCTTC.